The T cell receptor (beta chain) under discussion was sequenced for a study of beta chain features in type 1 diabetes. Overall study context: Cell yields, age and gender were similar between patients and healthy donors.

Since all of the isolated RNA was reverse transcribed, expressed TCRB transcripts were what got sequenced. Some clones are missing from TCRdb's copy, which holds only in-frame ones; the method was immunoSEQ multiplex PCR. The table lists about 700,000 clones, about an eighth of them singletons. Whole-study results and caveats: For Type 1 diabetes patients, all four CD4+ subsets carried TCRB CDR3s that were moderately but significantly shorter.

This clone was detected a few times. The antigen is unknown. In total, each donor contributed a single heparinised blood draw that averaged roughly 100 mL. Purities over 98% were achieved in all sorted populations. Germline V gives CDR1 GTSNPN, CDR2 SVGIG (reference sequence). This CDR3 is 14 amino acids long. Trimming took off 2 bases at V and 2 bases at J, with 7 bases between the two ends. This chain uses TRBV30 with TRBJ1-6; D remains unclear. The TCR sequence derives from a man younger than 30 with type 1 diabetes. Sequencing used naive CD4+ T cells from blood. The CDR3 nucleotides read TGTGCCTGGAGTTTGGAGGCCTATAATTCACCCCTCCACTTT. Its translation: CAWSLEAYNSPLHF.